Each of the 32 T cell receptor beta chains below was sequenced from the same sample in a study of blood T cell repertoires in COVID-19. The table came from immunoSEQ multiplex PCR; TCRdb's copy has only in-frame clones and leaves some out. The repertoire holds more than 140,000 clones, with just over 85% as singletons. The specimen sequenced was peripheral blood. Every receptor here comes from an older woman with acute or convalescent COVID-19.

The J gene is TRBJ1-1, the V gene TRBV19; TRBD1 matches at 9 bases. CDR1 and CDR2 from the germline V gene are LNHDA and SQIVND (reference sequence). Trimming cost V 5 bases and J 3 bases; bases outside gene matches: 4. The CDR3 extends over 14 amino acids. The CDR3 spells CASSADRGYTEAFF. CDR3 nucleotides: TGTGCCAGTAGTGCAGACAGGGGGTACACTGAAGCTTTCTTT.

This clone showed up just a few times. Here the CDR3 reads CASSEQGATNEKLFF. As DNA, the CDR3 is TGTGCCAGCAGCGAACAGGGTGCAACTAATGAAAAACTGTTTTTT. The rearrangement joins TRBV28 to TRBJ1-4; D perhaps matches TRBD1 (6 bases). V lost 6 bases to trimming and J lost 0 bases, with 11 bases between them. This CDR3 spans 15 amino acids. The germline V gene encodes CDR1 MDHEN and CDR2 SYDVKM. The full variable domain, its missing parts supplied by reference TRBV28 and TRBJ1-4, is DVKVTQSSRYLVKRTGEKVFLECVQDMDHENMFWYRQDPGLGLRLIYFSYDVKMKEKGDIPEGYSVSREKKERFSLILESASTNQTSMYLCASSEQGATNEKLFFGSGTQLSVL.

This sequence joins TRBV6-1 and TRBJ2-7; 7 nucleotides match TRBD2. V shed 3 bases and J 2 bases; nucleotides not matched to a gene: 7. The germline gives CDR1 MNHNS, CDR2 SASEGT. There are 15 residues in the CDR3. The CDR3 loop reads CASSDFAGETYEQYF. CDR3 DNA sequence: TGTGCCAGCAGTGATTTTGCGGGGGAGACCTACGAGCAGTACTTC.

The chain couples TRBV5-1 to TRBJ2-3; 10 bases are shared with TRBD2. The germline gives CDR1 SGHRS, CDR2 YFSETQ. The CDR3 has 16 residues. Trimming at V came to 0 bases and at J to 3 bases, leaving 4 bases not matched to a gene. The CDR3 DNA follows: TGCGCCAGCAGCTTGGCGACTAGCGGGTTGACAGATACGCAGTATTTT. Translated, it gives CASSLATSGLTDTQYF.

The rearrangement joins TRBV5-4 to TRBJ2-7, with TRBD1 matching 9 bases. Germline V gene data show CDR1 as SGHNT and CDR2 as YYREEE (reference sequence). V lost 4 bases to trimming and J lost 5 bases; unmatched junction nucleotides: 10. This CDR3 has 15 amino acids. CDR3 sequence (DNA): TGTGCCAGCAGCCCTACTTCCGGGACAGGGAACGAGCAGTACTTC. This codes for CASSPTSGTGNEQYF.

The chain couples TRBV15 to TRBJ2-5; 11 positions agree with TRBD1. The length of the CDR3 is 14 residues. Losses at the gene ends were 7 bases for V and 3 bases for J; bases not matched to a gene: 4. CDR1 and CDR2 (germline): LNHNV, YYDKDF (reference sequence). The CDR3 DNA follows: TGTGCCACCACCCCGGGACAGGGGGAAGAGACCCAGTACTTC. Its protein is CATTPGQGEETQYF.

This clone was seen just once. The V and J genes are TRBV5-1 and TRBJ2-1; no firm D call. The CDR3 is made up of 11 amino acids. Deletions cut 5 bases from V and 6 bases from J, with 6 bases between. Looked up from germline, CDR1 is SGHRS and CDR2 is YFSETQ. The CDR3 region has the DNA TGCGCCAGCAGTCAGGCCAATGAGCAGTTCTTC. It specifies CASSQANEQFF.

J is TRBJ2-5 and V is TRBV9; 7 nucleotides agree with TRBD1. V lost 3 bases and J lost 4; bases outside the gene matches: 21. The CDR3 is 19 amino acids. Germline-derived CDR1 and CDR2 are SGDLS and YYNGEE. The CDR3 is CASSEGAMGARTRGETQYF. In DNA form, the CDR3 reads TGTGCCAGCAGCGAGGGGGCCATGGGGGCCAGAACACGAGGAGAGACCCAGTACTTC.

This clone was found once. The chain combines TRBV4-1 with TRBJ2-3; 8 bases match TRBD1. The CDR3 length is 14 residues. V lost 4 bases and J lost 3; bases outside the gene matches: 3. Germline-derived CDR1 and CDR2 are MGHRA and YSYEKL. CDR3 bases: TGCGCCAGCAGCCTTGACAGGGGAACAGATACGCAGTATTTT. Protein sequence: CASSLDRGTDTQYF.

V is TRBV5-8 and J is TRBJ2-7; D not resolved. Germline V CDR1 and CDR2: SGHTS, YDEGEE. This CDR3 spans 14 amino acids. V shed 0 bases and J shed 4 bases, with 11 bases lying between them. The CDR3 coding sequence is TGTGCCAGCAGCTTGGCCCAGACTCAATACGAGCAGTACTTC. Its protein is CASSLAQTQYEQYF.

J is TRBJ2-7 and V is TRBV7-8; D gene uncertain. Germline V lookup: CDR1 SGHVS, CDR2 FQNEAQ. V lost 1 base, J lost 3 bases, and 7 bases lay in between. This CDR3 region has 13 residues. CDR3 amino acids: CASSLGPGYEQYF. The CDR3 coding sequence is TGTGCCAGCAGCTTAGGACCAGGCTACGAGCAGTACTTC.

The rearrangement joins TRBV30 to TRBJ2-7; 7 bases fit TRBD2. Germline trimming cut 0 bases from V and 2 bases from J; bases unmatched to any gene: 4. Germline assignment: CDR1 GTSNPN and CDR2 SVGIG (reference sequence). The CDR3 has 14 amino acids. The CDR3 here is CAWSVSGGTYEQYF. The CDR3 region has the DNA TGTGCCTGGAGTGTTTCCGGGGGGACCTACGAGCAGTACTTC.

V and J are TRBV4-1 and TRBJ2-2; D might be TRBD2 (6 bases). CDR1 is MGHRA and CDR2 is YSYEKL in the germline V gene. The V end lost 1 base, the J end lost 6 bases, and 12 bases lay between the germline ends. The CDR3 loop spans 15 amino acids. The CDR3 region is CASSQGWRGPGELFF. Here the CDR3 DNA reads TGCGCCAGCAGCCAAGGGTGGAGGGGTCCCGGGGAGCTGTTTTTT.

The chain couples TRBV5-1 to TRBJ2-5; a weak D match, TRBD2 (7 bases). The CDR3 runs 14 residues. V lost 4 bases and J lost 4, with 14 bases in between. Germline-derived CDR1 and CDR2 are SGHRS and YFSETQ. The CDR3 DNA follows: TGCGCCAGCAGCGGTCAGGGAGGGGGAGAGACCCAGTACTTC. Protein sequence: CASSGQGGGETQYF.

J is TRBJ2-2 and V is TRBV30, with TRBD1 as a possible D gene (6 bases). Trimming removed 4 bases from V and 4 bases from J, with 16 bases in between. The CDR3 runs to 15 residues. Germline CDR1 is GTSNPN and CDR2 is SVGIG (reference sequence). The CDR3 protein is CAWNLLTGRTGELFF. For the CDR3, the DNA is TGTGCCTGGAACCTCTTGACAGGACGCACCGGGGAGCTGTTTTTT.

The chain uses TRBV4-2 and TRBJ1-5; D remains unclear. Germline V gene lookup returns CDR1 LGHNA and CDR2 YNFKEQ. The CDR3 has 13 residues. Trimming shortened V by 0 bases and J by 8 bases, and 8 bases separated the two germline ends. The CDR3 loop is CASSQDPFEPQHF. CDR3 DNA: TGTGCCAGCAGCCAAGATCCTTTTGAGCCCCAGCATTTT.

The sample holds a few counts of this clone. This chain links TRBV4-1 with TRBJ2-2, with a weak D call TRBD2 (6 bases). The length of the CDR3 is 16 residues. Germline V gene sequence: CDR1 MGHRA, CDR2 YSYEKL. The ends were cut back, 0 bases at V and 5 bases at J, with 13 bases in the middle. CDR3 DNA: TGCGCCAGCAGCCAAGATATTTGGCGGGGAACCGGGGAGCTGTTTTTT. It yields the protein CASSQDIWRGTGELFF.

The rearrangement uses TRBV28 and TRBJ1-5, with 8 bases fitting TRBD1. CDR1 is MDHEN, CDR2 SYDVKM, per germline. This CDR3 is built from 16 residues. J was trimmed by 2 bases and V by 6 bases; bases with no gene match: 9. The CDR3 region is CASRLALTGGNQPQHF. The CDR3 region has the DNA TGTGCCAGCAGGCTAGCTCTGACAGGGGGCAATCAGCCCCAGCATTTT.

This clone was counted a single time. The rearrangement joins TRBV5-1 to TRBJ2-7; D ambiguous. The CDR3 spans 13 residues. Between the trimmed V and J ends, which lost 7 bases and 0 bases, there was a span of 11 bases. Per the germline V gene, CDR1 is SGHRS and CDR2 is YFSETQ. DNA of the CDR3: TGCGCCAGCTCCACTTCCTCCTCCTACGAGCAGTACTTC. Encoded protein: CASSTSSSYEQYF.

This clone was observed a handful of times. The chain combines TRBV10-2 with TRBJ2-5; 13 positions agree with TRBD2. CDR3 length: 19 residues. V lost 2 bases and J lost 5; bases outside the gene matches: 14. Germline V gene data show CDR1 as WSHSY and CDR2 as SAAADI. The CDR3 coding sequence is TGCGCCAGCAGTGAGCCGACTAGCGGGGGGACTCGGGCGAGGGAGACCCAGTACTTC. It yields the protein CASSEPTSGGTRARETQYF.

This chain links TRBV6-5 with TRBJ2-3; the D gene is possibly TRBD2 (5 bases). The V and J ends lost 7 bases and 4 bases respectively, with 15 bases between them. Germline loops: CDR1 MNHEY, CDR2 SVGAGI. This CDR3 has 14 residues. CDR3 protein: CASTRMAGADTQYF. DNA of the CDR3: TGTGCCAGCACCAGAATGGCGGGCGCAGATACGCAGTATTTT.

This chain joins TRBV27 and TRBJ1-2; D is perhaps TRBD1 (5 bases). Per the germline V gene, CDR1 is MNHEY and CDR2 is SMNVEV (reference sequence). The CDR3 runs 13 residues. Trimming shortened V by 3 bases and J by 7 bases, and 12 bases separated the two germline ends. The CDR3 DNA reads as TGTGCCAGCAGTTTCGGCAGGGAGGCTGGCTACACCTTC. Amino acid sequence: CASSFGREAGYTF.

This chain uses TRBV10-3 with TRBJ1-1; the match to TRBD1 covers 7 bases. CDR1 is ENHRY, CDR2 SYGVKD, per germline. After removal of 3 bases from V and 3 bases from J, the junction contained 4 bases not matched to a gene. The CDR3 contains 14 residues. In nucleotides, the CDR3 is TGTGCCATCAGTGACAAACAGGGGTACACTGAAGCTTTCTTT. It codes for CAISDKQGYTEAFF.

The V call is TRBV6-6, the J call TRBJ2-7; D is perhaps TRBD1 (6 bases). The CDR3 has 14 residues. Trimming shortened V by 2 bases and J by 2 bases, and 10 bases separated the two germline ends. Germline CDR1 and CDR2: MNHNY and SVGAGI (reference sequence). CDR3 sequence reads: CASSYQAGAYEQYF. CDR3 DNA sequence: TGTGCCAGCAGTTACCAAGCAGGGGCCTACGAGCAGTACTTC.

This clone was recorded only once. The chain joins TRBV27 to TRBJ2-5; weak D call: TRBD1 (5 bases). Trimming removed 5 bases at V and 5 bases at J, with 15 bases between. The CDR3 runs to 14 residues. Germline V lookup: CDR1 MNHEY, CDR2 SMNVEV (reference sequence). The CDR3 DNA sequence: TGTGCCAGCAGTAAAGGGGCCGGAAGGGAGACCCAGTACTTC. Protein sequence: CASSKGAGRETQYF.

The chain carries TRBV18 and TRBJ2-5; D possibly corresponds to TRBD1 (5 bases). This CDR3 spans 15 amino acids. CDR1 is KGHSH, CDR2 LQKENI, per germline. Trimming removed 2 bases at V and 2 bases at J, with 12 bases between. The DNA of the CDR3 is TGTGCCAGCTCACCAGTTACAGGATCGCAAGAGACCCAGTACTTC. Residues: CASSPVTGSQETQYF.

V is TRBV5-1 and J is TRBJ2-7; 9 bases line up with TRBD2. This CDR3 contains 16 residues. V lost 0 bases to trimming and J lost 4 bases; unmatched junction nucleotides: 8. Germline V CDR1 and CDR2: SGHRS, YFSETQ. CDR3 nucleotides: TGCGCCAGCAGCTTGGATGGGCGGGGGGGCATATACGAGCAGTACTTC. This gives the protein CASSLDGRGGIYEQYF. The complete variable domain, with remaining parts taken from reference TRBV5-1 and TRBJ2-7, reads KAGVTQTPRYLIKTRGQQVTLSCSPISGHRSVSWYQQTPGQGLQFLFEYFSETQRNKGNFPGRFSGRQFSNSRSEMNVSTLELGDSALYLCASSLDGRGGIYEQYFGPGTRLTVT.

The chain combines TRBV14 with TRBJ2-7, with 8 bases matching TRBD1. Per the germline V gene, CDR1 is SGHDN and CDR2 is FVKESK. The CDR3 sequence is 13 residues long. V lost 9 bases to trimming and J lost 1 base; unmatched junction nucleotides: 5. The CDR3 DNA reads as TGTGCCAGTCGGGACAGGAAATCCTACGAGCAGTACTTC. Translated: CASRDRKSYEQYF.

By share of the sample, this clone is medium-sized. This chain links TRBV24-1 with TRBJ2-5; 8 bases are shared with TRBD2. Germline V gene lookup returns CDR1 KGHDR and CDR2 SFDVKD. J was trimmed by 10 bases and V by 4 bases; bases with no gene match: 16. CDR3 length: 16 amino acids. CDR3 nucleotides: TGTGCCACCAGTGACCCGGGGGGGTCGGCCCGGAGGGACCAGTACTTC. Its protein is CATSDPGGSARRDQYF.

DNA of the CDR3: TGTGCCAGCAGGCCAGGGGGAGATAACTATGGCTACACCTTC. Protein: CASRPGGDNYGYTF. The chain couples TRBV28 to TRBJ1-2; TRBD1 agrees at 7 bases. Germline V gene data show CDR1 as MDHEN and CDR2 as SYDVKM. The CDR3 runs 14 residues. With 6 bases clipped from V and 1 base from J, the junction kept 5 bases outside the gene matches.

CDR3 sequence: CASSSQDSNQPQHF. In nucleotides, the CDR3 is TGTGCCAGTAGTAGCCAGGATAGCAATCAGCCCCAGCATTTT. The chain employs TRBV19 and TRBJ1-5; D is uncertain. Between the trimmed V and J ends, which lost 4 bases and 0 bases, there was a span of 7 bases. This CDR3 comprises 14 residues. CDR1 is LNHDA and CDR2 is SQIVND in the germline V gene (reference sequence).

The J gene is TRBJ2-7, the V gene TRBV12-3 or TRBV12-4; D is perhaps TRBD2 (6 bases). V gave up 3 bases and J gave up 3 bases, with 9 bases separating them. The CDR3 spans 13 residues. The CDR3 bases are TGTGCCAGCAGTTTCGGGGGTTACTACGAGCAGTACTTC. Its translation is CASSFGGYYEQYF.